This T cell receptor (beta chain) is from a study of metastatic and nonmetastatic thyroid tumors. Study-wide context: From malignant and benign thyroid patients, repertoires in blood and in tumor or nodule tissue were compared. Study results and limitations: In both blood and tumor samples, TCR beta diversity was reported significantly higher for malignant than benign nodules.

As to this clone: Its antigen is not known.

Each patient went into thyroid surgery without having received any treatment. The germline V gene encodes CDR1 MNHNS and CDR2 SASEGT. Trimming left V 5 bases short and J 6 bases short, with 7 bases between. The length of the CDR3 is 11 residues. Per the study methods: Built for papillary thyroid cancer, a distant-metastasis classifier drew on CDR3 differences across clinicopathological groups. Using MiXCR, TCRdb re-called clones from the PCR reads. The V and J calls were determined by TCRdb, not by the authors. The sample yields approximately 20,000 clones, around 25% seen once. This clonotype was sampled from a male donor with papillary thyroid cancer or a benign thyroid nodule (not recorded which). Some clones in this sample may be carry-over from other donors' samples. The sequenced sample was blood. This chain connects TRBV6-1 to TRBJ1-2; D remains ambiguous. CDR3 bases: TGTGCCAGCAGTCACCGGGATGGCTACACCTTC. It is translated as CASSHRDGYTF.